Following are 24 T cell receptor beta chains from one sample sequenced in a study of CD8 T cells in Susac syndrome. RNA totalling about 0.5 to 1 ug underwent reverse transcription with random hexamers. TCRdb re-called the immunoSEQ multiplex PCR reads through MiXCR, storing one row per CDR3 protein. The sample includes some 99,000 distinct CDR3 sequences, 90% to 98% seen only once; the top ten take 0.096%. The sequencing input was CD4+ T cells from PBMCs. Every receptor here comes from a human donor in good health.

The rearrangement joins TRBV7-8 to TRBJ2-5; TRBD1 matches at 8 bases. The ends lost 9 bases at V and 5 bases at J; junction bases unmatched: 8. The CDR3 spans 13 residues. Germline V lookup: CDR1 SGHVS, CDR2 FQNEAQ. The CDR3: CASTWTGSETQYF. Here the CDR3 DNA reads TGTGCCAGTACCTGGACAGGGAGCGAGACCCAGTACTTC.

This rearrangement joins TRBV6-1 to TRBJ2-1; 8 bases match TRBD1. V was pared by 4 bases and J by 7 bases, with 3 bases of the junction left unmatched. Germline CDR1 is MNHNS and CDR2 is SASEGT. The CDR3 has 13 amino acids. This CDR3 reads CASSGQGRNEQFF. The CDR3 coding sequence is TGTGCCAGCAGTGGACAGGGGAGGAATGAGCAGTTCTTC.

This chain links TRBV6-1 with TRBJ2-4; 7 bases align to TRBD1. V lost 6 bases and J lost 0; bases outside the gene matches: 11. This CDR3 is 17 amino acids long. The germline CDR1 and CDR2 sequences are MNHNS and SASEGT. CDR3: CASRETGSGLAKNIQYF. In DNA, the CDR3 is TGTGCCAGCAGAGAGACAGGGTCCGGATTAGCCAAAAACATTCAGTACTTC.

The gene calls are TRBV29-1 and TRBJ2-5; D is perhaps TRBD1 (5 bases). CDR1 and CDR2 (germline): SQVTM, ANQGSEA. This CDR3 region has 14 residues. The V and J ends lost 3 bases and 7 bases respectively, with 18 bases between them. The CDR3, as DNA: TGCAGCGTTGAGTCAGGGCCCGTGAGTGGGACCCAGTACTTC. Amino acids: CSVESGPVSGTQYF.

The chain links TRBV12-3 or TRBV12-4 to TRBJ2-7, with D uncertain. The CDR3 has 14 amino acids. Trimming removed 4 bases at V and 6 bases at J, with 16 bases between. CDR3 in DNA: TGTGCCAGCAGTTCACAGTCCTTCGGGTTCGAGCAGTACTTC. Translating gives CASSSQSFGFEQYF.

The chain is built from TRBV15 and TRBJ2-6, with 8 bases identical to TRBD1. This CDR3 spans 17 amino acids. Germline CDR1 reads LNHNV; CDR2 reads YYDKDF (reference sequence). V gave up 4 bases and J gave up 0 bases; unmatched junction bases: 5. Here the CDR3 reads CATSTRDRSSGANVLTF. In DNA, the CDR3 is TGTGCCACCAGCACCCGGGACAGGAGCTCTGGGGCCAACGTCCTGACTTTC. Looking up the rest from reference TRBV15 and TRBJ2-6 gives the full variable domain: DAMVIQNPRYQVTQFGKPVTLSCSQTLNHNVMYWYQQKSSQAPKLLFHYYDKDFNNEADTPDNFQSRRPNTSFCFLDIRSPGLGDTAMYLCATSTRDRSSGANVLTFGAGSRLTVL.

The CDR3 region has the DNA TGCGCCAGCAGCCAAGATTTTGGGTACTCTGGGGCCAACGTCCTGACTTTC. As protein: CASSQDFGYSGANVLTF. This rearrangement joins TRBV4-3 to TRBJ2-6; D unresolved. V lost 0 bases to trimming and J lost 0 bases, with 9 bases between them. In germline, CDR1 is LGHNA, CDR2 YSLEER. The CDR3 contains 17 residues.

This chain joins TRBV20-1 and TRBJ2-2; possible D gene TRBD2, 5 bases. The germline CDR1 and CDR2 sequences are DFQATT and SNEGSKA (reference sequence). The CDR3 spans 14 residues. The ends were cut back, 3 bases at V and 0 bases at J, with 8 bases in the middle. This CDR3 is CSASTGANTGELFF. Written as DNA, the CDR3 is TGCAGTGCTAGTACCGGGGCGAACACCGGGGAGCTGTTTTTT.

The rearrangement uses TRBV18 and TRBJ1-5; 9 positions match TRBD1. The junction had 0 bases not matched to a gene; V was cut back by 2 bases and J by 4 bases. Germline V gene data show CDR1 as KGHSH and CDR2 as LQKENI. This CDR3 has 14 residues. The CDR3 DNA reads TGTGCCAGCTCACCAGGACAGGGGAATCAGCCCCAGCATTTT. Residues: CASSPGQGNQPQHF.

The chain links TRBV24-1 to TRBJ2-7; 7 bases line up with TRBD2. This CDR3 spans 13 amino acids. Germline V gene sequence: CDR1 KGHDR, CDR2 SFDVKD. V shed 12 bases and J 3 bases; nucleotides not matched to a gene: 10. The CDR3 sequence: CARTAGENYEQYF. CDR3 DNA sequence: TGTGCCCGAACCGCGGGGGAGAACTACGAGCAGTACTTC.

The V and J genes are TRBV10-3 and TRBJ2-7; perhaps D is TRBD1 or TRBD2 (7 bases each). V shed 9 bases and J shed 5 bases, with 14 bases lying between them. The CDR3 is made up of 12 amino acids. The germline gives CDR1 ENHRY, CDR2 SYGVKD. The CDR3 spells CAIGQGGDEQYF. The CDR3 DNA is TGTGCCATTGGGCAGGGGGGGGACGAGCAGTACTTC.

CDR3: CASSSPTTVYNSPLHF. CDR3 coding DNA: TGTGCCAGCAGTTCCCCCACGACAGTCTATAATTCACCCCTCCACTTT. The chain has TRBV27 and TRBJ1-6; D perhaps matches TRBD1 (5 bases). The CDR3 has 16 residues. CDR1 and CDR2 from the germline V gene are MNHEY and SMNVEV (reference sequence). Trimming took off 4 bases at V and 3 bases at J, with 13 bases between the two ends.

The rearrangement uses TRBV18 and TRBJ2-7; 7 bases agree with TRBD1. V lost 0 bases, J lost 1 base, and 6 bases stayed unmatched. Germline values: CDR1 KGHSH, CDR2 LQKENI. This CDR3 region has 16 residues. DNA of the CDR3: TGTGCCAGCTCACCACCTTCGCAGGGGGTTTCCTACGAGCAGTACTTC. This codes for CASSPPSQGVSYEQYF.

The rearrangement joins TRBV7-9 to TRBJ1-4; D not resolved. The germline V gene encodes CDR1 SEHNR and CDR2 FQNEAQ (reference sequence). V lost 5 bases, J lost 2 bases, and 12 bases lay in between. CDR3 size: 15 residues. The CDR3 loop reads CASSAGRSTNEKLFF. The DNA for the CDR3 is TGTGCCAGCAGCGCGGGGAGGAGCACTAATGAAAAACTGTTTTTT.

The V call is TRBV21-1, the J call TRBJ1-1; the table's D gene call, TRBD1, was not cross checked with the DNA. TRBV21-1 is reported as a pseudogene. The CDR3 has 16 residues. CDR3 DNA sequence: TGTGCCAGCAGCAAAGAAGGGGGCGCGGAGGGAACTGAAGCTTTCTTT. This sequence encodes CASSKEGGAEGTEAFF.

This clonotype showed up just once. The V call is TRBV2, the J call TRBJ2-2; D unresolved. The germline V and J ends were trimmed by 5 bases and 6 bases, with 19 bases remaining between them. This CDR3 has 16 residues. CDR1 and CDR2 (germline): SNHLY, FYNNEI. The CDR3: CASSPLRGAWAGELFF. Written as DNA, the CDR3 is TGTGCCAGCAGTCCACTCAGAGGAGCTTGGGCCGGGGAGCTGTTTTTT.

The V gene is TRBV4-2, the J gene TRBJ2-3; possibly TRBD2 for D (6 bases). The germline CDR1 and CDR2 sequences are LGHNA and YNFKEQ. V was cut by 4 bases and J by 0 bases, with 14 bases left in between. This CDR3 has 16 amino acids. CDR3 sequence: CASSRELRDSTDTQYF. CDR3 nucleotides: TGTGCCAGCAGCCGCGAATTGCGGGATAGCACAGATACGCAGTATTTT.

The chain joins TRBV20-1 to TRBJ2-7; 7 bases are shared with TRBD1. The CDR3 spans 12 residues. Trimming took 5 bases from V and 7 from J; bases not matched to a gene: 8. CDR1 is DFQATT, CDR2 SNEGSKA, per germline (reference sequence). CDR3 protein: CSAEDRAGEQYF. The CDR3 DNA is TGCAGTGCTGAAGACAGGGCTGGTGAGCAGTACTTC.

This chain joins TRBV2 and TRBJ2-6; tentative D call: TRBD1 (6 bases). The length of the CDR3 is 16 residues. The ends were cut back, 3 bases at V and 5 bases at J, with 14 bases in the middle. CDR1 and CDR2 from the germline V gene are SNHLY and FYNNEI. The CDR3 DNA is TGTGCCAGCAGTGACTCCCCCAGGGGTAGGGCCAACGTCCTGACTTTC. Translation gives CASSDSPRGRANVLTF.

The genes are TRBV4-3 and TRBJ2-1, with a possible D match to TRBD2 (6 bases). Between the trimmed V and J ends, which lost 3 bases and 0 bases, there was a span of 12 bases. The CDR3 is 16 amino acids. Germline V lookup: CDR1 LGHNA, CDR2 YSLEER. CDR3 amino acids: CASSHQDYSSYNEQFF. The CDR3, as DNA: TGCGCCAGCAGCCACCAGGACTATAGCTCCTACAATGAGCAGTTCTTC.

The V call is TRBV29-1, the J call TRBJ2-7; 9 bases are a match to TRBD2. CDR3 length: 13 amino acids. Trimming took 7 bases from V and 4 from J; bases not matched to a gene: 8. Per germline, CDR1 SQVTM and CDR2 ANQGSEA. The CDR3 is CSGQLAGLYEQYF. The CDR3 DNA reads TGCAGCGGGCAGCTAGCGGGGCTTTACGAGCAGTACTTC.

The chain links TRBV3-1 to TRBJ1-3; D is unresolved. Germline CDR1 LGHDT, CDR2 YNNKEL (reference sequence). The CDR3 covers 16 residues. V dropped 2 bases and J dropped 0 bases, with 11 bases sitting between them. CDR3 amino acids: CASSQYKTVSGNTIYF. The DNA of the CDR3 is TGTGCCAGCAGCCAATATAAAACAGTCTCTGGAAACACCATATATTTT. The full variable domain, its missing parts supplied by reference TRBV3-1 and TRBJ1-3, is DTAVSQTPKYLVTQMGNDKSIKCEQNLGHDTMYWYKQDSKKFLKIMFSYNNKELIINETVPNRFSPKSPDKAHLNLHINSLELGDSAVYFCASSQYKTVSGNTIYFGEGSWLTVV.

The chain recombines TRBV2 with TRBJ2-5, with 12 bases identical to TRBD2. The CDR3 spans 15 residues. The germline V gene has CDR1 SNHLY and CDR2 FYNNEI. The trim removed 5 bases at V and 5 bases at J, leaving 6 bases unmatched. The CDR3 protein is CASSQTSGSSETQYF. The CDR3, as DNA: TGTGCCAGCAGTCAGACTAGCGGGAGTTCGGAGACCCAGTACTTC. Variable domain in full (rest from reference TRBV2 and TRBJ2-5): EPEVTQTPSHQVTQMGQEVILRCVPISNHLYFYWYRQILGQKVEFLVSFYNNEISEKSEIFDDQFSVERPDGSNFTLKIRSTKLEDSAMYFCASSQTSGSSETQYFGPGTRLLVL.

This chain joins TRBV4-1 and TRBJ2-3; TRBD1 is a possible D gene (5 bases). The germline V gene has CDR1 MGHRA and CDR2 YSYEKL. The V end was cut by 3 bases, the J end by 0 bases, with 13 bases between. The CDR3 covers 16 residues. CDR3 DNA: TGCGCCAGCAGCCAGCCGCGTCAGGGCAGCACAGATACGCAGTATTTT. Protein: CASSQPRQGSTDTQYF.